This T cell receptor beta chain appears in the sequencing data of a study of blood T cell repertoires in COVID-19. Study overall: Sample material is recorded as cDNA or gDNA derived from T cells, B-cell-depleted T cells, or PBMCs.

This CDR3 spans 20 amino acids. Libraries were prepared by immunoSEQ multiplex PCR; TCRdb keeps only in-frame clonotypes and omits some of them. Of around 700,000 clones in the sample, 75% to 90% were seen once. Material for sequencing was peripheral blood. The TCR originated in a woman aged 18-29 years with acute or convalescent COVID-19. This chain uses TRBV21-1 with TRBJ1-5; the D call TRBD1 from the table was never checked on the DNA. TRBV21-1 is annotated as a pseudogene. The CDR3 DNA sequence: TGTGCCAGCAGCAAAAAACGGTCGGGACAGGCGGCTAGGAGCAATCAGCCCCAGCATTTT. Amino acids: CASSKKRSGQAARSNQPQHF.